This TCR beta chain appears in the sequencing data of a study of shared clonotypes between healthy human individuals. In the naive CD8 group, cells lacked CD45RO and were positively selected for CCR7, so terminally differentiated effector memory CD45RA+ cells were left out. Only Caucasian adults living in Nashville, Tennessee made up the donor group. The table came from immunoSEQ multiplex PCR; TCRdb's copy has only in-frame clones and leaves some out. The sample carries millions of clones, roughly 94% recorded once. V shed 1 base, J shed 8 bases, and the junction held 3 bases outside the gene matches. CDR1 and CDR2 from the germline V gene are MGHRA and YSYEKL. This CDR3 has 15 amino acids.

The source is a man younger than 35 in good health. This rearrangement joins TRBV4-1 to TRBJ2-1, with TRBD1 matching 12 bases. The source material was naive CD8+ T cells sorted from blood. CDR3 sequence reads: CASSQGGQGAYEQFF. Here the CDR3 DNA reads TGCGCCAGCAGCCAAGGGGGACAGGGGGCATATGAGCAGTTCTTC.